This T cell receptor (beta chain) comes out of a study of Tregs in tolerant kidney transplant recipients. About this clone itself: Its antigen is still unknown.

CD4+CD25+CD127- Tregs, CD4+CD25- non-Tregs, CD4 and CD8 cells were sorted. Libraries were prepared by immunoSEQ multiplex PCR; TCRdb keeps only in-frame clonotypes and omits some of them. Seen here are 60,000 to 95,000 clones, 95% to 98% observed once, and the top ten hold over 0.45%. General study points: For some patients, primers changed over time, blocking nucleotide-level comparison. No direct test of biological reproducibility was done here.

J gave up 1 base and V 5 bases, and 11 bases lay outside the gene matches. In germline, CDR1 is SEHNR, CDR2 FQNEAQ (reference sequence). CDR3 length: 17 residues. The origin of this receptor is a human donor who received a combined kidney and bone marrow transplant. The J gene is TRBJ2-3, the V gene TRBV7-9; 8 positions match TRBD2. The source was CD4+ T cells from blood, collected before the transplant. The CDR3 loop is CASSHQPRGGRTDTQYF. The DNA for the CDR3 is TGTGCCAGCAGCCATCAACCTCGGGGGGGCCGCACAGATACGCAGTATTTT.